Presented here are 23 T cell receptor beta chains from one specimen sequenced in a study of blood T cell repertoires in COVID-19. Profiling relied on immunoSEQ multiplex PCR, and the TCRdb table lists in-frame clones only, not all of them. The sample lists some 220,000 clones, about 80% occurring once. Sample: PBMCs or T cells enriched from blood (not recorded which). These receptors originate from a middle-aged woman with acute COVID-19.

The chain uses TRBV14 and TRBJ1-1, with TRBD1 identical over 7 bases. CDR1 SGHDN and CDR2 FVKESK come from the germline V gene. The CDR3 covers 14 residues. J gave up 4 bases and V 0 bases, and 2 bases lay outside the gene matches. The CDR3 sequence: CASSQETGITEAFF. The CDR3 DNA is TGTGCCAGCAGCCAAGAGACAGGGATCACTGAAGCTTTCTTT. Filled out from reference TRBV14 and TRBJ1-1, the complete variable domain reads EAGVTQFPSHSVIEKGQTVTLRCDPISGHDNLYWYRRVMGKEIKFLLHFVKESKQDESGMPNNRFLAERTGGTYSTLKVQPAELEDSGVYFCASSQETGITEAFFGQGTRLTVV.

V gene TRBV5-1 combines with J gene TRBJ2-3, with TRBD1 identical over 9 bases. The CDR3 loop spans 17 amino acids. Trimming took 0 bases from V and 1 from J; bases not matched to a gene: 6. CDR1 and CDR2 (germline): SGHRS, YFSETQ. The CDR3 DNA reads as TGCGCCAGCAGCTTGGGGTACCGGACAGGGGGCACAGATACGCAGTATTTT. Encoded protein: CASSLGYRTGGTDTQYF.

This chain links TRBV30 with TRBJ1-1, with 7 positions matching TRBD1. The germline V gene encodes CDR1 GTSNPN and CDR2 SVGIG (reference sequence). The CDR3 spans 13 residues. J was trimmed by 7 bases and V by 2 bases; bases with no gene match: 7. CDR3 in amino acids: CAWSLGGGVEAFF. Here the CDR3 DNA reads TGTGCCTGGAGTTTAGGAGGGGGCGTTGAAGCTTTCTTT. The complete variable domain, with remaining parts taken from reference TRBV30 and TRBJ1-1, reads SQTIHQWPATLVQPVGSPLSLECTVEGTSNPNLYWYRQAAGRGLQLLFYSVGIGQISSEVPQNLSASRPQDRQFILSSKKLLLSDSGFYLCAWSLGGGVEAFFGQGTRLTVV.

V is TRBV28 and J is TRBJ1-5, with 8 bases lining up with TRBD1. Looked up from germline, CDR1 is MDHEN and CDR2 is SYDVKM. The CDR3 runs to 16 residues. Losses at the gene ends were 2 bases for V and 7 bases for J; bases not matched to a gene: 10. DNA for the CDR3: TGTGCCAGCAGTTTACAGCAGGGGGCGGCCATCCAGCCCCAGCATTTT. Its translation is CASSLQQGAAIQPQHF.

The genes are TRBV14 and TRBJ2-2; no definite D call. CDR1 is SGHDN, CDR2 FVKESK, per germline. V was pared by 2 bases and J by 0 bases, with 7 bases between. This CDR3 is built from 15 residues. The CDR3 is CASSQTVANTGELFF. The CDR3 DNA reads TGTGCCAGCAGCCAAACGGTTGCGAACACCGGGGAGCTGTTTTTT.

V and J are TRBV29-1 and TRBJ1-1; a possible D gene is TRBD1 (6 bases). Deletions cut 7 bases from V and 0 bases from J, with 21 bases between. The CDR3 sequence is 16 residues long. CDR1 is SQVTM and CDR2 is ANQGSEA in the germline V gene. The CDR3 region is CSGGGRGGGMNTEAFF. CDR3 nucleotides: TGCAGCGGTGGCGGAAGGGGGGGAGGAATGAACACTGAAGCTTTCTTT.

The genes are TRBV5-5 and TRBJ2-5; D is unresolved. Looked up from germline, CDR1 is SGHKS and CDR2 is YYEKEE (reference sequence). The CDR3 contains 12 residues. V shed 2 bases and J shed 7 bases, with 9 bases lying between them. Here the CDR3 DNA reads TGTGCCAGCAGCTTTAGGTCGGGGACCCAGTACTTC. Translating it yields CASSFRSGTQYF. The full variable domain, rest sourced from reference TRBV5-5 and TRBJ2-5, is DAGVTQSPTHLIKTRGQQVTLRCSPISGHKSVSWYQQVLGQGPQFIFQYYEKEERGRGNFPDRFSARQFPNYSSELNVNALLLGDSALYLCASSFRSGTQYFGPGTRLLVL.

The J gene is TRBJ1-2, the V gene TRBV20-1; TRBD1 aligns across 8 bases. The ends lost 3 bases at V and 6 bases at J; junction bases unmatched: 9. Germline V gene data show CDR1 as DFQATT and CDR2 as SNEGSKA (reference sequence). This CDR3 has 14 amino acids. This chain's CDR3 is CSASDLQTGDGYTF. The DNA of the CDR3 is TGCAGTGCTAGTGACCTTCAGACAGGGGATGGCTACACCTTC.

The CDR3 DNA reads as TGTGCCAGTAGTTCCGGACCGGGGATAGGTGGCTACACCTTC. Translating it yields CASSSGPGIGGYTF. The V gene is TRBV19, the J gene TRBJ1-2; the D is unclear. CDR3 length: 14 residues. Trimming pared 5 bases from V and 7 bases from J, leaving 17 bases between. Looked up from germline, CDR1 is LNHDA and CDR2 is SQIVND (reference sequence).

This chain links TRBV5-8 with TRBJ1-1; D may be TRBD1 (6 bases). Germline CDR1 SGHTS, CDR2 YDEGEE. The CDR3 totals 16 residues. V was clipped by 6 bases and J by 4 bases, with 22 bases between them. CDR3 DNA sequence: TGTGCCAGCATCCCCGGGTCGTGGCGGGGGGCCACTGAAGCTTTCTTT. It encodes CASIPGSWRGATEAFF.

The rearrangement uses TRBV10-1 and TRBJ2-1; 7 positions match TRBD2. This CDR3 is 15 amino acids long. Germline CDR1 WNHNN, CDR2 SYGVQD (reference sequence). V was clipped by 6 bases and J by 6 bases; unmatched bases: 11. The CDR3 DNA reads TGCGCCAGCAGCCTTAGGCGGGAGATAGGCAATGAGCAGTTCTTC. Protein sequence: CASSLRREIGNEQFF.

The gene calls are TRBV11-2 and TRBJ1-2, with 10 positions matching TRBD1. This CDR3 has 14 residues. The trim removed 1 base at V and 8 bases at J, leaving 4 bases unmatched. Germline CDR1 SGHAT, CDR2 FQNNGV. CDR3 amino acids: CASSLGGTGVGYTF. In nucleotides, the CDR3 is TGTGCCAGCAGCTTAGGAGGGACAGGGGTAGGCTACACCTTC.

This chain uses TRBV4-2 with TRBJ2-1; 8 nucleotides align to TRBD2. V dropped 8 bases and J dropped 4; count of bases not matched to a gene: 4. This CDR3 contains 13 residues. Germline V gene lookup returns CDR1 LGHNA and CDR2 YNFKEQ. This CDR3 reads CASLKRGYNEQFF. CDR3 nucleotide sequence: TGTGCCAGCCTCAAGCGGGGGTACAATGAGCAGTTCTTC.

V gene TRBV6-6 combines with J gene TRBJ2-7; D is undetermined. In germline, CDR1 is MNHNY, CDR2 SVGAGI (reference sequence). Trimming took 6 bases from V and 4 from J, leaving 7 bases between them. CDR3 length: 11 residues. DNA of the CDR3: TGTGCCAGCAGCCTGAGATACGAGCAGTACTTC. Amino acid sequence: CASSLRYEQYF.

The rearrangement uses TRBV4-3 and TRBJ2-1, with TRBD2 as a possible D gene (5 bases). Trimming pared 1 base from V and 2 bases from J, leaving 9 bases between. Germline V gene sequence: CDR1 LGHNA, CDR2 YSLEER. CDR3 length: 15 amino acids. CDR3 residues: CASSQGVATYNEQFF. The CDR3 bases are TGCGCCAGCAGCCAAGGGGTAGCGACCTACAATGAGCAGTTCTTC.

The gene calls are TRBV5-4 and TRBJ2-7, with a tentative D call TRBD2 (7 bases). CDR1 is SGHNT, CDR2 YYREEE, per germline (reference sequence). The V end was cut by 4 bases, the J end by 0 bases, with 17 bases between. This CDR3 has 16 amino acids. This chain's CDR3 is CASSRAHREGSYEQYF. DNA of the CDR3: TGTGCCAGCAGCCGAGCGCACAGGGAGGGCTCCTACGAGCAGTACTTC.

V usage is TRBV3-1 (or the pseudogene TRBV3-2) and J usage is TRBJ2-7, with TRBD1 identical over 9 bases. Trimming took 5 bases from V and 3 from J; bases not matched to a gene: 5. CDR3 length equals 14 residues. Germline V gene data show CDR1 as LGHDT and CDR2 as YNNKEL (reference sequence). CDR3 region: CASSYGTGNYEQYF. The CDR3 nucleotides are TGTGCCAGCAGCTATGGGACAGGGAACTACGAGCAGTACTTC.

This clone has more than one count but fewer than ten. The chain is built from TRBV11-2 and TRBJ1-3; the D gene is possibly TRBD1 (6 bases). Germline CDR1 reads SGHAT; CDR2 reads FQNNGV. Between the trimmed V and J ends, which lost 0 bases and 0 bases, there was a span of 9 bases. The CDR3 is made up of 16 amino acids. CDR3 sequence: CASSLDRTASGNTIYF. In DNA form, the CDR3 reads TGTGCCAGCAGCTTAGATCGGACAGCCTCTGGAAACACCATATATTTT. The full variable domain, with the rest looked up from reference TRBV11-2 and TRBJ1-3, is EAGVAQSPRYKIIEKRQSVAFWCNPISGHATLYWYQQILGQGPKLLIQFQNNGVVDDSQLPKDRFSAERLKGVDSTLKIQPAKLEDSAVYLCASSLDRTASGNTIYFGEGSWLTVV.

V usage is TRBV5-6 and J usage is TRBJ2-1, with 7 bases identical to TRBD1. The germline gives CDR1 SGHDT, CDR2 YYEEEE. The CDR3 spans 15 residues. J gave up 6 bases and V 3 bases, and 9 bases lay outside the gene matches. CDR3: CASSSPLTGFNEQFF. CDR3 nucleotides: TGTGCCAGCAGCTCACCACTGACAGGGTTCAATGAGCAGTTCTTC.

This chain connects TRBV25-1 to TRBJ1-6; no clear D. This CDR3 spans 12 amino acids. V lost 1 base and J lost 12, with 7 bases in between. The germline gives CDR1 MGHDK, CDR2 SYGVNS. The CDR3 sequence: CASSESGGPLHF. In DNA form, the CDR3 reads TGTGCCAGCAGTGAATCCGGAGGACCCCTCCACTTT.

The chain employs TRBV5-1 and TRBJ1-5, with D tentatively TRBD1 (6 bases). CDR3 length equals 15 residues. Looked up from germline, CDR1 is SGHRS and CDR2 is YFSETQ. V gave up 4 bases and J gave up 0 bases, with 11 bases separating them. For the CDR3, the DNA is TGCGCCAGCAGCGCCTCAGGGGTTAGCAATCAGCCCCAGCATTTT. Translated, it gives CASSASGVSNQPQHF.

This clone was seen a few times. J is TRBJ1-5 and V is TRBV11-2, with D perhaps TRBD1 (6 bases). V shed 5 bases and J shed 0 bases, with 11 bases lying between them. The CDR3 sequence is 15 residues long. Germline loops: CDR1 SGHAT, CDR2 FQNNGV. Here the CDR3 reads CASSPGTTSNQPQHF. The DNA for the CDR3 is TGTGCCAGCAGCCCTGGGACAACTAGCAATCAGCCCCAGCATTTT.

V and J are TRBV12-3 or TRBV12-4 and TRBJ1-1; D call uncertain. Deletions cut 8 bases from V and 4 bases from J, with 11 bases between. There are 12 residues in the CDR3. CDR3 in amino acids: CASEGERTEAFF. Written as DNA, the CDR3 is TGTGCCAGCGAGGGAGAGCGCACTGAAGCTTTCTTT.